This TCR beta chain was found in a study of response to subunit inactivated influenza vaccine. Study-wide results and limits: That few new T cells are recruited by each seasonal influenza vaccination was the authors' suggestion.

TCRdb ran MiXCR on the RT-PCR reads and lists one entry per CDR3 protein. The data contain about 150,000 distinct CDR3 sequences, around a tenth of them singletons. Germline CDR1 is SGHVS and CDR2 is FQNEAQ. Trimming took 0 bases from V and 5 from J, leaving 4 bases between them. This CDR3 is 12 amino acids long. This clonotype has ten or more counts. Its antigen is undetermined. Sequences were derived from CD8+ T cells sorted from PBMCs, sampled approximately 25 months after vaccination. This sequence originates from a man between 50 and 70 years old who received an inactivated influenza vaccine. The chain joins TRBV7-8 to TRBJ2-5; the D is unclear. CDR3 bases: TGTGCCAGCAGCTTAGCGGGGGAGACCCAGTACTTC. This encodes CASSLAGETQYF.